These 18 T cell receptor beta chains were sequenced from one sample in a study of blood T cell repertoires in COVID-19. Repertoires were generated with immunoSEQ multiplex PCR, while TCRdb's copy carries only in-frame clones and drops some. The sample shows roughly 68,000 clones, around nine tenths of them seen only once. Specimen: peripheral blood. These receptors were obtained from a man aged 40-49 years with COVID-19, enrolled during active disease.

The chain links TRBV4-1 to TRBJ2-5; D is uncertain. V was trimmed by 0 bases and J by 5 bases, leaving 22 bases between them. The germline gives CDR1 MGHRA, CDR2 YSYEKL. The CDR3 length is 18 residues. The CDR3 reads CASSQELSATAGEETQYF. CDR3 sequence (DNA): TGCGCCAGCAGCCAAGAACTTTCCGCGACGGCAGGTGAGGAGACCCAGTACTTC.

This chain links TRBV28 with TRBJ1-1; a possible D gene is TRBD1 (5 bases). The V and J ends lost 10 bases and 5 bases respectively, with 17 bases between them. Germline loops: CDR1 MDHEN, CDR2 SYDVKM. There are 13 residues in the CDR3. The CDR3 region has the DNA TGTGCCACCAAAGCTCTTCGGGGGACTGAAGCTTTCTTT. It encodes CATKALRGTEAFF.

This chain uses TRBV5-1 with TRBJ1-4; 7 bases match TRBD1. Germline V gene sequence: CDR1 SGHRS, CDR2 YFSETQ. The length of the CDR3 is 16 residues. Trimming at V came to 3 bases and at J to 3 bases, leaving 8 bases not matched to a gene. CDR3 protein: CASSWGPGQPNEKLFF. CDR3 in DNA: TGCGCCAGCAGCTGGGGCCCGGGACAGCCTAATGAAAAACTGTTTTTT.

The chain carries TRBV6-5 and TRBJ1-2, with a weak D call TRBD1 (5 bases). Trimming left V 6 bases short and J 0 bases short, with 11 bases between. CDR1 is MNHEY and CDR2 is SVGAGI in the germline V gene. This CDR3 has 14 residues. The CDR3 DNA sequence: TGTGCCAGCAGGAAAACAGGAACTAACTATGGCTACACCTTC. Its translation is CASRKTGTNYGYTF.

V and J are TRBV21-1 and TRBJ1-5. TRBV21-1 is described as a pseudogene. The CDR3 loop spans 16 amino acids. The CDR3 DNA reads as TGTGCCAGCAGCAAAGATAGTGCCGTTTCCAATCAGCCCCAGCATTTT. Its translation is CASSKDSAVSNQPQHF.

This chain connects TRBV3-1 (or the pseudogene TRBV3-2) to TRBJ2-1; TRBD1 matches 11 bases. Trimming took 8 bases from V and 5 from J; bases not matched to a gene: 5. The CDR3 is made up of 14 amino acids. Germline values: CDR1 LGHDT, CDR2 YNNKEL (reference sequence). This chain's CDR3 is CASRGQGGHNEQFF. The CDR3 nucleotides read TGTGCCAGCCGGGGACAGGGGGGACACAATGAGCAGTTCTTC.

The rearrangement links TRBV19 to TRBJ2-3; D perhaps matches TRBD2 (6 bases). The V gene lost 6 bases and the J gene lost 2 bases, with 15 bases spanning the gap. This CDR3 contains 15 residues. Germline V CDR1 and CDR2: LNHDA, SQIVND (reference sequence). CDR3 DNA: TGTGCCAGTAGCGTAGGCGGGGCCCACACAGATACGCAGTATTTT. Translated, it gives CASSVGGAHTDTQYF.

The gene calls are TRBV3-1 (or the pseudogene TRBV3-2) and TRBJ2-1; TRBD2 matches 7 bases. CDR3 length: 15 residues. Per germline, CDR1 LGHDT and CDR2 YNNKEL (reference sequence). Trimming removed 1 base from V and 1 base from J; junction bases left unmatched: 1. This chain's CDR3 is CASSQGRGSYNEQFF. The CDR3 nucleotides read TGTGCCAGCAGCCAAGGGCGGGGGTCCTACAATGAGCAGTTCTTC.

The chain joins TRBV9 to TRBJ2-7, with 8 bases matching TRBD2. The ends lost 1 base at V and 0 bases at J; junction bases unmatched: 6. CDR3 size: 16 residues. The germline CDR1 and CDR2 sequences are SGDLS and YYNGEE. CDR3 nucleotide sequence: TGTGCCAGCAGCGTATGGGCGGGGGGATCCTCCTACGAGCAGTACTTC. Its translation is CASSVWAGGSSYEQYF.

The V gene is TRBV3-1 (or the pseudogene TRBV3-2), the J gene TRBJ2-5; maybe TRBD1 (5 bases). Germline CDR1 LGHDT, CDR2 YNNKEL (reference sequence). This CDR3 comprises 14 residues. V was trimmed by 7 bases and J by 1 base, leaving 13 bases between them. The CDR3 protein is CASNTQGPQETQYF. The CDR3 bases are TGTGCCAGCAACACCCAGGGTCCCCAAGAGACCCAGTACTTC.

The chain recombines TRBV7-9 with TRBJ1-5, with 7 positions matching TRBD1. Germline V gene data show CDR1 as SEHNR and CDR2 as FQNEAQ (reference sequence). This CDR3 comprises 15 residues. J gave up 3 bases and V 3 bases, and 5 bases lay outside the gene matches. The CDR3 loop reads CASSLRQGINQPQHF. As DNA, the CDR3 is TGTGCCAGCAGCTTGAGACAGGGAATCAATCAGCCCCAGCATTTT. Based on the CDR3 plus reference TRBV7-9 and TRBJ1-5, the full variable domain is DTGVSQNPRHKITKRGQNVTFRCDPISEHNRLYWYRQTLGQGPEFLTYFQNEAQLEKSRLLSDRFSAERPKGSFSTLEIQRTEQGDSAMYLCASSLRQGINQPQHFGDGTRLSIL.

V usage is TRBV18 and J usage is TRBJ2-7, with 7 bases identical to TRBD1. Germline loops: CDR1 KGHSH, CDR2 LQKENI. The CDR3 spans 16 residues. The V segment lost 0 bases and the J segment 6 bases; nucleotides outside the gene matches: 11. CDR3 nucleotides: TGTGCCAGCTCACCACCGAGGGGTAGGGGGCTTGCCGAGCAGTACTTC. It yields the protein CASSPPRGRGLAEQYF.

J is TRBJ2-5 and V is TRBV21-1; whether TRBD2, the table's D call, matches the DNA was not checked. TRBV21-1 is a pseudogene locus. CDR3 length equals 13 residues. CDR3 protein: CASSWTSSQTQYF. Written as DNA, the CDR3 is TGTGCCAGCAGCTGGACTAGCTCTCAGACCCAGTACTTC.

V and J are TRBV6-5 and TRBJ2-6; D gene uncertain. V dropped 5 bases and J dropped 0 bases, with 8 bases sitting between them. There are 15 residues in the CDR3. Germline CDR1 reads MNHEY; CDR2 reads SVGAGI. This CDR3 is CASSSDSSGANVLTF. CDR3 bases: TGTGCCAGCAGTAGTGATAGCTCTGGGGCCAACGTCCTGACTTTC.

The CDR3 region has the DNA TGTGCCTGGAGACTTTTGACAGGGGGCGTCGAGCAGTACTTC. Protein sequence: CAWRLLTGGVEQYF. V usage is TRBV30 and J usage is TRBJ2-7; 10 nucleotides match TRBD1. The V and J ends lost 3 bases and 6 bases, in that order; junction bases with no gene match: 8. This CDR3 comprises 14 residues. The germline CDR1 and CDR2 sequences are GTSNPN and SVGIG (reference sequence).

The CDR3 DNA reads as TGTGCCAGCTCACCAGACGGGACAGGGTGGTCACCCCTCCACTTT. Protein sequence: CASSPDGTGWSPLHF. This chain links TRBV18 with TRBJ1-6; TRBD1 matches 9 bases. Germline CDR1 KGHSH, CDR2 LQKENI. This CDR3 has 15 amino acids. V shed 2 bases, J shed 10 bases, and the junction held 6 bases outside the gene matches.

The V and J genes are TRBV27 and TRBJ1-1; possible D gene TRBD1, 6 bases. This CDR3 spans 15 amino acids. Trimming shortened V by 2 bases and J by 3 bases, and 13 bases separated the two germline ends. Looked up from germline, CDR1 is MNHEY and CDR2 is SMNVEV (reference sequence). CDR3 nucleotides: TGTGCCAGCAGTTTAACTATACAGGGACACACTGAAGCTTTCTTT. Encoded protein: CASSLTIQGHTEAFF.

The chain couples TRBV27 to TRBJ2-4, with a weak D call TRBD1 (6 bases). The CDR3 has 15 amino acids. Germline V CDR1 and CDR2: MNHEY, SMNVEV (reference sequence). The V and J ends lost 2 bases and 7 bases respectively, with 15 bases between them. The CDR3 loop is CASSLEGVGPNIQYF. The CDR3 region has the DNA TGTGCCAGCAGTTTAGAGGGGGTTGGCCCCAACATTCAGTACTTC.